This is a list of T cell receptor beta chains from one sample in a study of blood T cell repertoires in COVID-19. TCRdb's copy holds only in-frame clones and misses some; the assay was immunoSEQ multiplex PCR. The top ten hold under 2% of the sample, which has hundreds of thousands of clones, approximately 86% seen once. Sequencing used peripheral blood. Receptors originate from a woman in her sixties or seventies who had recovered from COVID-19. Each CDR3 is given with its conserved first and last residue. The order of the fields is D gene, clone size, J gene, V gene, CDR3 DNA, CDR3 protein. A D gene is named only where the DNA matches it firmly. A row's size may be missing; if present it is once, few, many or a size class.

- | - | TRBJ1-1 | TRBV14 | TGTGCCAGCAGCCAAGATCTCGATTGGGGGGGATCGGCAAACACTGAAGCTTTCTTT | CASSQDLDWGGSANTEAFF
- | - | TRBJ1-5 | TRBV7-2 | TGTGCCAGCAGCTGGGGGGGGGAACAGCCCCAGCATTTT | CASSWGGEQPQHF
- | - | TRBJ1-1 | TRBV11-2 | TGTGCCAGCAGCCCCCACGCTTGGGGCTATGTCACTGAAGCTTTCTTT | CASSPHAWGYVTEAFF
- | - | TRBJ1-1 | TRBV2 | TGTGCCAGCAGTGAGGGAGGAGTATCGGCTTTCTTT | CASSEGGVSAFF
TRBD2 | - | TRBJ2-3 | TRBV14 | TGTGCCAGCAGCCAAGATGAGGCTAGCGGGGGGACTCGAGATACGCAGTATTTT | CASSQDEASGGTRDTQYF
- | - | TRBJ1-2 | TRBV27 | TGTGCAGCGGCAGGGGTGGGTTATGGCTACACCTTC | CAAAGVGYGYTF
- | - | TRBJ1-1 | TRBV6-1 | TGTGCCAGCAGTGATTACACGAAGACGGGCACTGAAGCTTTCTTT | CASSDYTKTGTEAFF
- | - | TRBJ1-5 | TRBV12-3/TRBV12-4 | TGTGCCAGCAGCCCAACCGGGGGACAGCCCCAGCATTTT | CASSPTGGQPQHF
TRBD2 | - | TRBJ2-5 | TRBV29-1 | TGCAGCGTTCAACGAGGACTAGCGGGGGGCGTAGAGACCCAGTACTTC | CSVQRGLAGGVETQYF
- | - | TRBJ2-2 | TRBV18 | TGTGCCAGCTCACCATTGTCGAGCCCCGGGGAGCTGTTTTTT | CASSPLSSPGELFF
- | - | TRBJ2-3 | TRBV27 | TGTGCCAGCAGTCTCCCCAGGTGGATAGATACGCAGTATTTT | CASSLPRWIDTQYF
TRBD1 | - | TRBJ2-7 | TRBV29-1 | TGCAGCGTTGAAGACTTGGGACAGTACAATAGCGAGCAGTACTTC | CSVEDLGQYNSEQYF
- | - | TRBJ1-2 | TRBV6-1 | TGTGCCAGCAGTGAACTGGGGACTAGCAGTGGCTACACCTTC | CASSELGTSSGYTF
TRBD1 | - | TRBJ2-2 | TRBV6-5 | TGTGCCAGCAGAGAGCAGACAGGGTGGACCGGGGAGCTGTTTTTT | CASREQTGWTGELFF
TRBD1 | - | TRBJ2-5 | TRBV6-6 | TGTGCCAGCAGTCCTCGGAGCCAGGGGGCCCAAGAGACCCAGTACTTC | CASSPRSQGAQETQYF
- | - | TRBJ1-2 | TRBV2 | TGTGCCAGCAGTGAGACTTTTTTCGGCTACACCTTC | CASSETFFGYTF
- | - | TRBJ1-6 | TRBV12-3/TRBV12-4 | TGTGCCAGCAGTTTGGTTAGCAATTCACCCCTCCACTTT | CASSLVSNSPLHF
TRBD2 | - | TRBJ2-7 | TRBV7-8 | TGTGCCAGCAGCTTAGTAGCGGGGAGATGGAACGAGCAGTACTTC | CASSLVAGRWNEQYF
TRBD2 | - | TRBJ2-3 | TRBV4-1 | TGCGCCAGCAGCCTAACCGAGCGGGGGGGCTTTTCAGATACGCAGTATTTT | CASSLTERGGFSDTQYF
- | - | TRBJ1-5 | TRBV11-2 | TGTGCCAGCAGCCCACAGGGAGGGGACAATCAGCCCCAGCATTTT | CASSPQGGDNQPQHF
- | - | TRBJ2-2 | TRBV12-5 | TGTGCTAGTGGTTTACACCCGAACACCGGGGAGCTGTTTTTT | CASGLHPNTGELFF
- | - | TRBJ1-5 | TRBV6-5 | TGTGCCAGCAGTTTTGACACCGGCTATAGCAATCAGCCCCAGCATTTT | CASSFDTGYSNQPQHF
- | - | TRBJ1-1 | TRBV7-2 | TGTGCCAGCAGCTTAGTGTCGGGGAGGCACAACACTGAAGCTTTCTTT | CASSLVSGRHNTEAFF
- | - | TRBJ1-1 | TRBV14 | TGTGCCAGCAGCCAAGATTCTGCTGAAGCTTTCTTT | CASSQDSAEAFF
- | - | TRBJ2-3 | TRBV28 | TGTGCCAGCAGTTTGGGGGCCGTAGATACGCAGTATTTT | CASSLGAVDTQYF
TRBD2 | - | TRBJ2-1 | TRBV5-1 | TGCGCCAGCAGGGTCCAGCCTAGCGGGGGGGTTAATGAGCAGTTCTTC | CASRVQPSGGVNEQFF
TRBD2 | - | TRBJ2-1 | TRBV7-2 | TGTGCCAGCAGTCCCGGACTAGCGGGGGGTAGGGAGCAGTTCTTC | CASSPGLAGGREQFF
- | few | TRBJ1-1 | TRBV7-9 | TGTGCCAGCAGTCGTCAGGGTGGTACTGAAGCTTTCTTT | CASSRQGGTEAFF
- | - | TRBJ1-6 | TRBV7-2 | TGTGCCAGCAGCTTAGCGGGTCAGGGTGTTGCACCCCTCCACTTT | CASSLAGQGVAPLHF
TRBD2 | - | TRBJ2-1 | TRBV6-5 | TGTGCCAGCAGAGCTAGCGGGGGATTTAGTGAGCAGTTCTTC | CASRASGGFSEQFF
- | - | TRBJ1-5 | TRBV28 | TGTGCCAGCAGTTCCCCCCTGGGGAGAGCCAAAAATCAGCCCCAGCATTTT | CASSSPLGRAKNQPQHF
TRBD1 | - | TRBJ1-6 | TRBV19 | TGTGCCAGTAGTATAGGCGAGGGACAGGGCAATAATTCACCCCTCCACTTT | CASSIGEGQGNNSPLHF
TRBD1 | - | TRBJ1-4 | TRBV28 | TGTGCCAGCAGTTTGAGCAGGGGGGTAATCGGTGAAAAACTGTTTTTT | CASSLSRGVIGEKLFF
TRBD2 | once | TRBJ2-5 | TRBV9 | TGTGCCAGCAGCGTAGGGAGCGGGGGGGCTGGAGAGACCCAGTACTTC | CASSVGSGGAGETQYF
TRBD1 | - | TRBJ1-6 | TRBV10-3 | TGTGCCATCAGCTCGGGACAGGGGGATTCACCCCTCCACTTT | CAISSGQGDSPLHF
TRBD2 | - | TRBJ2-1 | TRBV7-3 | TGTGCCAGCCAAGTTAGGGGAGGGAGTTCTTCCCTGGGTGGCAATGAGCAGTTCTTC | CASQVRGGSSSLGGNEQFF